The clone carrying this T cell receptor (beta chain) is classed as medium-sized by frequency. What it binds is not known. Libraries were UMI-labeled 5' RACE TRB cDNA. TCRdb re-called the 5' RACE reads; one entry per CDR3 protein, DNA not given. The data show 8,000 or so distinct CDR3 sequences, and the top ten clones hold over 2%. This specimen comes from a study of CXCR3-negative and CXCR3-positive naive CD8 T cells. The study's findings and limits: From TRB CDR3 properties, TCR strength was inferred; surface CD5 did not differ between naive subsets. CXCR3-negative naive cells had less hydrophobic TRB CDR3s than did CXCR3-positive naive cells. Memory cells differed in TRBV-TRBJ usage, but naive CXCR3-negative and CXCR3-positive cells had similar usage. The majority of assays used fresh PBMCs, and CXCR3 expression partially decreased after cryopreservation.

The germline V gene encodes CDR1 MDHEN and CDR2 SYDVKM. CDR3 length: 14 residues. Sequencing used naive CXCR3- CD8+ T cells from blood. As to subset: CD45RO-CCR7+CD27+CD95- naive CD8+ T cells lacking CXCR3 (TNR3-). The chain carries TRBV28 and TRBJ1-2; TCRdb's D call of TRBD1 is untestable without DNA. The receptor's source is a human donor in good health. Some clones in this sample may be carry-over from other donors' samples. The CDR3 here is CASSTRTVNYGYTF.